This T cell receptor beta chain was obtained from a study of T cells in women clearing cervical HPV infection. For this clone: Sequencing ends 3 residues short of the CDR3 end; the germline J gene provides the rest.

Germline CDR1 SGHTA, CDR2 FQGTGA. V was shortened by 2 bases and J by 5 bases, with 10 bases between the two germline ends. The CDR3 totals 14 residues. Assay: immunoSEQ multiplex PCR; the TCRdb copy retains only in-frame clones and omits some. Seen in this sample are 40,000 to 55,000 clones; the ten most common clones hold about 1.2%. The sample was blood buffy coat. The TCR was taken from a woman between 18 and 75 years old with a cervical HPV16 infection that either progressed to CIN3+ or cleared (not recorded which). The genes are TRBV7-3 and TRBJ2-1, with a possible D match to TRBD2 (6 bases). CDR3 residues: CASSLRRGNNEQFF. The sequenced part of the CDR3 DNA is TGTGCCAGCAGCTTACGGCGGGGTAACAATGAG.